This T cell receptor beta chain was sequenced in a study of shared clonotypes between healthy human individuals. On the study more broadly: CD4 naive and CD4 memory each took three plates per donor, while CD8 naive took two and CD8 memory one.

Details on this clone: What it recognizes is unknown.

Germline V gene lookup returns CDR1 SNHLY and CDR2 FYNNEI. The CDR3 sequence is 13 residues long. General study findings and limits: In this cohort, only blood was sampled, and tissue repertoires likely differ.

Donation came from healthy HIV-negative adults that had no recent acute infections or vaccinations. Sequencing used immunoSEQ multiplex PCR; TCRdb keeps in-frame clones, though not all of them. The sample has more than 2,000,000 clones, approximately 95% seen once. This receptor was taken from a man between 18 and 35 years old in good health. Some clones in this sample may be carry-over from other donors' samples. This rearrangement joins TRBV2 to TRBJ2-5; 7 nucleotides align to TRBD2. The sample taken for sequencing was naive CD4+ T cells from PBMCs. The sample's subset: CD45RA+ positively selected. CDR3 sequence: CAYGGEGRETQYF. The CDR3 region has the DNA TGTGCATACGGAGGGGAGGGCCGGGAGACCCAGTACTTC.